The clone carrying this T cell receptor beta chain was observed a single time. Some clones are missing from TCRdb's copy, which holds only in-frame ones; the method was immunoSEQ multiplex PCR. The sample lists approximately 130,000 clones, less than 97% occurring once. V was pared by 4 bases and J by 7 bases, with 8 bases of the junction left unmatched. In germline, CDR1 is SGHNT, CDR2 YYREEE (reference sequence). This CDR3 is 17 amino acids long. This record belongs to a study of T cell changes during pregnancy in multiple sclerosis. The rearrangement uses TRBV5-4 and TRBJ2-1, with 16 bases matching TRBD2. Sequencing was performed on peripheral blood, taken after pregnancy. The receptor's source is a female donor with multiple sclerosis, enrolled in a pregnancy study. The CDR3 DNA is TGTGCCAGCAGCGGGACTAGCGGGAGGGCCTTTTTAAATGAGCAGTTCTTC. As protein: CASSGTSGRAFLNEQFF.